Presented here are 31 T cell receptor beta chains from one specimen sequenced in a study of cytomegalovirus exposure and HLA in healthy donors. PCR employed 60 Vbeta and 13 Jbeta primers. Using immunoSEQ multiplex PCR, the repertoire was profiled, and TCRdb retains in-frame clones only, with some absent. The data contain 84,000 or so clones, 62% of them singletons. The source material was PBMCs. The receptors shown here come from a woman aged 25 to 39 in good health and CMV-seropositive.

CDR3 sequence reads: CASSFAHRVPGELFF. The CDR3 bases are TGTGCCAGCAGCTTCGCCCACAGGGTCCCCGGGGAGCTGTTTTTT. The rearrangement joins TRBV7-8 to TRBJ2-2, with D possibly TRBD1 on 6 matching bases. V gave up 3 bases and J gave up 6 bases, with 14 bases separating them. The length of the CDR3 is 15 residues. The germline V gene encodes CDR1 SGHVS and CDR2 FQNEAQ. Supplemented by reference TRBV7-8 and TRBJ2-2, the full variable domain reads GAGVSQSPRYKVAKRGQDVALRCDPISGHVSLFWYQQALGQGPEFLTYFQNEAQLDKSGLPSDRFFAERPEGSVSTLKIQRTQQEDSAVYLCASSFAHRVPGELFFGEGSRLTVL.

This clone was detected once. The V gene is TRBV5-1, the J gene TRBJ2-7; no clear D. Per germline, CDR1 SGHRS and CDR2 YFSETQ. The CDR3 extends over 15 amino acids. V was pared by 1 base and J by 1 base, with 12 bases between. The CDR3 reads CASSLSGWASYEQYF. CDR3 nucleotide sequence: TGCGCCAGCAGCTTGTCAGGCTGGGCTTCCTACGAGCAGTACTTC. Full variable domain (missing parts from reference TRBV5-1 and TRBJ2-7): KAGVTQTPRYLIKTRGQQVTLSCSPISGHRSVSWYQQTPGQGLQFLFEYFSETQRNKGNFPGRFSGRQFSNSRSEMNVSTLELGDSALYLCASSLSGWASYEQYFGPGTRLTVT.

The CDR3 sequence is CASSPGSNNEKLFF. The CDR3 DNA reads as TGTGCCAGCTCACCAGGCAGTAATAATGAAAAACTGTTTTTT. The chain couples TRBV18 to TRBJ1-4; D gene ambiguous. Germline V gives CDR1 KGHSH, CDR2 LQKENI. Between the trimmed V and J ends, which lost 2 bases and 4 bases, there was a span of 8 bases. The CDR3 has 14 amino acids. The variable domain in full, completed from reference TRBV18 and TRBJ1-4, reads NAGVMQNPRHLVRRRGQEARLRCSPMKGHSHVYWYRQLPEEGLKFMVYLQKENIIDESGMPKERFSAEFPKEGPSILRIQQVVRGDSAAYFCASSPGSNNEKLFFGSGTQLSVL.

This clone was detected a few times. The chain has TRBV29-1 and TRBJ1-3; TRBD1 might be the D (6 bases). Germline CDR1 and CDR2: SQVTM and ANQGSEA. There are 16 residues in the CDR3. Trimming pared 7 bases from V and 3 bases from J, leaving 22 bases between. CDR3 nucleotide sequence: TGCAGCGCGTCGACCAGGGGCTGGGTGGTTGGAAACACCATATATTTT. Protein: CSASTRGWVVGNTIYF.

In DNA form, the CDR3 reads TGTGCCAGCAGTGAGGGCAGGGGGACCTACAATGAGCAGTTCTTC. Encoded protein: CASSEGRGTYNEQFF. The J gene is TRBJ2-1, the V gene TRBV2; TRBD1 aligns across 7 bases. J lost 2 bases, V lost 3 bases, and 4 bases had no gene match. Per the germline V gene, CDR1 is SNHLY and CDR2 is FYNNEI. The CDR3 runs 15 residues.

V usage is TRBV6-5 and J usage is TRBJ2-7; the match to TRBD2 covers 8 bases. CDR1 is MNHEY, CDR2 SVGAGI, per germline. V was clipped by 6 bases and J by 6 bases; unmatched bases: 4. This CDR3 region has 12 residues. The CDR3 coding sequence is TGTGCCAGCAGACCGCTAGCGGGCGAGCAGTACTTC. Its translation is CASRPLAGEQYF.

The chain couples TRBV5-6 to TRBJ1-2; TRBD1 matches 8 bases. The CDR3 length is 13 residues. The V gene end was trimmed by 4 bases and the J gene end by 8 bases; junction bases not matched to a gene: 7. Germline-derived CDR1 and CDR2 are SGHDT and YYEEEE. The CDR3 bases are TGTGCCAGCAGCCGACAGGGGATGGGCGGCTACACCTTC. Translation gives CASSRQGMGGYTF.

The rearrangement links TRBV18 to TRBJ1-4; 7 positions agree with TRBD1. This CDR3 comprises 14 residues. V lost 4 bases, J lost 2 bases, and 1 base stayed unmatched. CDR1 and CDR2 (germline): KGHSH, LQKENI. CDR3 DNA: TGTGCCAGCTCACTAGGGGGCACTAATGAAAAACTGTTTTTT. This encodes CASSLGGTNEKLFF.

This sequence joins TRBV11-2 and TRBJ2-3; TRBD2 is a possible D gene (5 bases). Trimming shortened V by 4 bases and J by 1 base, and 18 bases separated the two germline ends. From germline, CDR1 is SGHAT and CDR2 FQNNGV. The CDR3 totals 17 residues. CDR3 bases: TGTGCCAGCAGCTGGGGAACTAGAACCTGGGGCACAGATACGCAGTATTTT. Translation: CASSWGTRTWGTDTQYF.

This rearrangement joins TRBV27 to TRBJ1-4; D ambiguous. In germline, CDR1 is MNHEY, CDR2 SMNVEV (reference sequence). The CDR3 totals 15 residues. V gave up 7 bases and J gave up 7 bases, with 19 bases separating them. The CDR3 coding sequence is TGTGCCAGCACGTTTAGGGATCCCCGGGGTGAAAAACTGTTTTTT. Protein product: CASTFRDPRGEKLFF.

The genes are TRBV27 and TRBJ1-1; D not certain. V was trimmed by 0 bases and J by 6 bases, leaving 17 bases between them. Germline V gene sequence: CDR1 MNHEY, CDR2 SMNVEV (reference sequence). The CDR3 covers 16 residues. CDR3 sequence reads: CASSLSPYLGVAEAFF. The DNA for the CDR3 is TGTGCCAGCAGTTTATCTCCTTATCTCGGAGTGGCTGAAGCTTTCTTT.

The CDR3 nucleotides read TGCGCCAGCAGTCAACCGACAGGGGTTTGGTATGGCTACACCTTC. Protein product: CASSQPTGVWYGYTF. V gene TRBV23-1 combines with J gene TRBJ1-2, with TRBD1 matching over 8 bases. TRBV23-1 is flagged as an ORF with uncertain function. The CDR3 length is 15 residues. The V gene end was trimmed by 2 bases and the J gene end by 5 bases; junction bases not matched to a gene: 7.

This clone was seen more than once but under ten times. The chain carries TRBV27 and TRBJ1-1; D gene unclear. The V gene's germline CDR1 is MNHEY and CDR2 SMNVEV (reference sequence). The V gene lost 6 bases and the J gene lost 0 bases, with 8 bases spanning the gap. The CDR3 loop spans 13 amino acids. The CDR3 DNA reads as TGTGCCAGCAGGGGAGGGATGAACACTGAAGCTTTCTTT. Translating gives CASRGGMNTEAFF.

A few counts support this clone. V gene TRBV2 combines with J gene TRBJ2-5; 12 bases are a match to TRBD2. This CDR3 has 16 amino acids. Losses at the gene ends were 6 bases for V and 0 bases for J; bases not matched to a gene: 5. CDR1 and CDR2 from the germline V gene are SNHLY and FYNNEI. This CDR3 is CASSPGTSGYQETQYF. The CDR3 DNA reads TGTGCCAGCAGCCCCGGGACTAGCGGGTACCAAGAGACCCAGTACTTC.

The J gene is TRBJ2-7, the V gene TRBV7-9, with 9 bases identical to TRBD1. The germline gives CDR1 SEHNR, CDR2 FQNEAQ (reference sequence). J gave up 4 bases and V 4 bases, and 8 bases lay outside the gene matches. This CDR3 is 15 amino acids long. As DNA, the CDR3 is TGTGCCAGCAGCTCAGCAGGGACAGGGCAATACGAGCAGTACTTC. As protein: CASSSAGTGQYEQYF.

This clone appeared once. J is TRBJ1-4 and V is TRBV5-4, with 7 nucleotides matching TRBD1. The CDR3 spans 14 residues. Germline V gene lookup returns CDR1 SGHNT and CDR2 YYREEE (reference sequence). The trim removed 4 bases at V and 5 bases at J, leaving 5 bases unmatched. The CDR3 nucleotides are TGTGCCAGCAGCCGGGACAGAGGGAATGAAAAACTGTTTTTT. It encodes CASSRDRGNEKLFF.

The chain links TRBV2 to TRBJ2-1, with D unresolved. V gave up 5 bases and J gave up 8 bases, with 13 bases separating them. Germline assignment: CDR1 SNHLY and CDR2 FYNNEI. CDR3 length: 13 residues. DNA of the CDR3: TGTGCCAGCAGTAAGACTTCTTTTTATGAGCAGTTCTTC. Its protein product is CASSKTSFYEQFF. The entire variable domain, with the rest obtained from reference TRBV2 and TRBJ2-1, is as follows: EPEVTQTPSHQVTQMGQEVILRCVPISNHLYFYWYRQILGQKVEFLVSFYNNEISEKSEIFDDQFSVERPDGSNFTLKIRSTKLEDSAMYFCASSKTSFYEQFFGPGTRLTVL.

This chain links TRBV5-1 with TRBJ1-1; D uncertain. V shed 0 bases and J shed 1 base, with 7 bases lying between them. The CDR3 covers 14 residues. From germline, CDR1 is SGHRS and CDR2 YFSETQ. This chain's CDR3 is CASSLGPGNTEAFF. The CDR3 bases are TGCGCCAGCAGCTTGGGCCCGGGGAACACTGAAGCTTTCTTT.

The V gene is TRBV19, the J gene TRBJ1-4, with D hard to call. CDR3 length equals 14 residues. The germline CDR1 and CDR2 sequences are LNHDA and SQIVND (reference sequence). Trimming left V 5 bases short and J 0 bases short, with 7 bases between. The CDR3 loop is CASSGEATNEKLFF. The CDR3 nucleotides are TGTGCCAGTAGTGGCGAGGCAACTAATGAAAAACTGTTTTTT.

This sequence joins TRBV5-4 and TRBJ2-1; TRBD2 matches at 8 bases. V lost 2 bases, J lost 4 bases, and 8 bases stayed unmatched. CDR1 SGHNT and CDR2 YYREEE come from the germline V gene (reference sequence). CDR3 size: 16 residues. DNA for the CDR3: TGTGCCAGCAGCTTTTCCCGGGGGGGCCAATACAATGAGCAGTTCTTC. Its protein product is CASSFSRGGQYNEQFF.

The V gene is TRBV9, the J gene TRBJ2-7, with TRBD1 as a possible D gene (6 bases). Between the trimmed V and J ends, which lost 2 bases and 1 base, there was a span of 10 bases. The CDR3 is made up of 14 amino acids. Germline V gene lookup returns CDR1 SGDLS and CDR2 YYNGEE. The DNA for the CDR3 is TGTGCCAGCAGCGTGGGGACAAAATCCTACGAGCAGTACTTC. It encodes CASSVGTKSYEQYF.

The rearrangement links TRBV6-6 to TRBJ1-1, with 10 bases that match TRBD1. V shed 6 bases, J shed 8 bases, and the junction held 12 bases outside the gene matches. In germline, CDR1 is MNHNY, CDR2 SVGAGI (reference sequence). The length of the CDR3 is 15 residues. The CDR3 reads CASSPTDRGRGEAFF. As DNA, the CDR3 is TGTGCCAGCAGCCCGACCGACAGGGGGCGCGGGGAAGCTTTCTTT.

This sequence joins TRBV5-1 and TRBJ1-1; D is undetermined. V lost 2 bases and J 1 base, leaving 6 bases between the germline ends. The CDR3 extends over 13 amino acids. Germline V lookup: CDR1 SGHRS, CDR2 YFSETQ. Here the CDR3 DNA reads TGCGCCAGCAGCTTACAGACGAACACTGAAGCTTTCTTT. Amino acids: CASSLQTNTEAFF.

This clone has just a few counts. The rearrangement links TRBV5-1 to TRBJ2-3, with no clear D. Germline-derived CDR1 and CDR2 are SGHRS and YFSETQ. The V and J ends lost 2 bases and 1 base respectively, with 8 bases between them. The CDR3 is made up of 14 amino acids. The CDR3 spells CASSFNVGTDTQYF. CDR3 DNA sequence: TGCGCCAGCAGCTTTAACGTAGGCACAGATACGCAGTATTTT.

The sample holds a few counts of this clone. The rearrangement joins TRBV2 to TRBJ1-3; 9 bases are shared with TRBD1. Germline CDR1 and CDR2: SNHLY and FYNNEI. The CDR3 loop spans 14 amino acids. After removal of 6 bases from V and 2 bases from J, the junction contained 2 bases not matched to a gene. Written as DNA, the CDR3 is TGTGCCAGCAGGGGGGACAGGGCTGGAAACACCATATATTTT. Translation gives CASRGDRAGNTIYF.

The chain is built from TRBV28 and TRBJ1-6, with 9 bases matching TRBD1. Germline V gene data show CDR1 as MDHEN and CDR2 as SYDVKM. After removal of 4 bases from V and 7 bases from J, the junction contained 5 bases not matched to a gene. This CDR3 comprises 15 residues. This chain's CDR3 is CASSSRGQGNSPLHF. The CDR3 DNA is TGTGCCAGCAGTTCCCGGGGACAGGGAAATTCACCCCTCCACTTT.

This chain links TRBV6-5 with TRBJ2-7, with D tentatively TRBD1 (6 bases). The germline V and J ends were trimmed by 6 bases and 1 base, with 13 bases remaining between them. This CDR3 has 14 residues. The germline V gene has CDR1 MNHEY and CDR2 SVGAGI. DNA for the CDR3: TGTGCCAGCAGCCTTAAACAGGGATCCTACGAGCAGTACTTC. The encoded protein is CASSLKQGSYEQYF.

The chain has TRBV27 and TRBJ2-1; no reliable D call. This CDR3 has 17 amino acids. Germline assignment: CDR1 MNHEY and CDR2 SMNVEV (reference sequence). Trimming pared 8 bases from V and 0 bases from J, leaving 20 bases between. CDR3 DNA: TGTGCCAGCGCGACCTTCGACTTCACCCACTCCTACAATGAGCAGTTCTTC. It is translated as CASATFDFTHSYNEQFF.

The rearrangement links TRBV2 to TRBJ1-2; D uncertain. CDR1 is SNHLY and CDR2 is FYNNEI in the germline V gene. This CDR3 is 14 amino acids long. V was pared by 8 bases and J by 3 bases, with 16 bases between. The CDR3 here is CASYRDKAYYGYTF. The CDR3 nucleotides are TGTGCCAGCTACCGCGACAAGGCTTACTATGGCTACACCTTC.

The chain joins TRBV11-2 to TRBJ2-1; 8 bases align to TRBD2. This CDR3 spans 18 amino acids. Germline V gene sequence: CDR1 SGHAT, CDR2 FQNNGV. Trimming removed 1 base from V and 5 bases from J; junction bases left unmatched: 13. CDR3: CASSLVSLAGGLHNEQFF. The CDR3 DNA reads TGTGCCAGCAGCTTAGTTAGTCTGGCGGGGGGTCTACACAATGAGCAGTTCTTC.

The CDR3 DNA reads TGTGCCAGCAGCCCATACCAGGGACTAGCGGGGGGGCCTACAGATACGCAGTATTTT. Translating gives CASSPYQGLAGGPTDTQYF. The chain recombines TRBV14 with TRBJ2-3; 16 nucleotides align to TRBD2. This CDR3 has 19 amino acids. The ends lost 4 bases at V and 3 bases at J; junction bases unmatched: 10. Germline CDR1 SGHDN, CDR2 FVKESK.